The present TCR beta chain was sequenced within a study of alternative splicing in chronic myeloid leukemia remission (dated by TCRdb to 2020 to 2022). Notes on the research overall: RNA sequencing was used to profile peripheral blood taken from chronic-phase CML patients both at diagnosis and at remission, and those profiles were then compared against healthy donors. Female/male counts of 11/5 were recorded for diagnosis samples, 8/3 for remission samples and 2/4 for controls. Median ages of 54 years at diagnosis, under 60 at remission and around 38 for healthy controls were recorded. Trizol was used to extract total RNA from peripheral blood mononuclear cells of the diagnosis, remission and control samples.

Concerning this clonotype itself: The specificity of this receptor is unknown.

As normal controls, peripheral blood was provided by six healthy donors. The CDR3 spans 14 residues, from the cysteine through the phenylalanine. The DNA is not on file. CDR1 LNHDA and CDR2 SQIVND were looked up in the germline V gene (reference sequence). The library was obtained by bulk RNA-seq. The TruSeq Stranded RNA sample prep kit was used to generate libraries of poly-A-enriched mRNA from an input of approximately 0.97 ug total RNA. Each sample was sequenced in triplicate using paired-end sequencing on a HiSeq 2500. RNA-seq read length was 125 nucleotides per mate. The authors processed their data as follows. Reads were trimmed and aligned to hg38 using STAR v2.7, and quality control was done with FASTQC, RSeQC and multiqc. Salmon 0.14.1 was used to quantify gene expression levels as transcripts per million (TPM). Principal component analysis suggested that transcriptomic profiles were not driven by trial, library batch, sequencing batch, treatment regimen or sex. Following TCRdb reprocessing, every CDR3 protein sequence forms one entry, and DNA is not provided. Here the V and J calls rest on TCRdb's processing, not on the authors' analysis. This sample holds roughly 320 distinct CDR3 sequences; over 99% were observed only once. The biggest ten clones account for roughly 4.8% of the sample.

General findings and caveats noted by the study authors: Strong differences in blood cell composition were observed between timepoints, with a shift from myeloid progenitor enrichment at diagnosis to mature lymphoid enrichment at remission. At remission, blood cell composition was found to be reconfigured to resemble that of lymphoid cell-enriched normal controls.

The rearrangement combines TRBV19 with TRBJ2-3; with no DNA, the TCRdb D assignment of TRBD2 cannot be verified. The receptor comes from a person aged 25 to 55 in good health. Sequences were obtained from PBMCs. The CDR3 sequence is CASSAWGPTDTQYF.